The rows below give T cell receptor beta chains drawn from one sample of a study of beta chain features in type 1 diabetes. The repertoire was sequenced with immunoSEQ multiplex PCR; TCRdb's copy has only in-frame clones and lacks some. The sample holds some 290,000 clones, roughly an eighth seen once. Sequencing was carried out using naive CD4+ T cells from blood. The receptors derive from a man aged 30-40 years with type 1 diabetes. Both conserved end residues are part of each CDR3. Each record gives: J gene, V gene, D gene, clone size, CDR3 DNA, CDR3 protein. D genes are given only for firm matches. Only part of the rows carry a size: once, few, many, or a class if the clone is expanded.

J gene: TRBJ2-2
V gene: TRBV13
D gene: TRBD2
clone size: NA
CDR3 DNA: TGTGCCAGCAGCTTAGCCCCCTCTCTAGCGGAAAGGCCCCACCTGAACACCGGGGAGCTGTTTTTT
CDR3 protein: CASSLAPSLAERPHLNTGELFF

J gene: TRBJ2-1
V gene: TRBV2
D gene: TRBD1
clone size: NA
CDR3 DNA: TGTGCCAGCAGTCGGGACAGGGGTGGGGATGAGCAGTTCTTC
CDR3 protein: CASSRDRGGDEQFF

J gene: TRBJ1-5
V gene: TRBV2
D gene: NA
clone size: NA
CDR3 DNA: TGTGCCAGCAGTGGGGACATTCAGCCCCAGCATTTT
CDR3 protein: CASSGDIQPQHF

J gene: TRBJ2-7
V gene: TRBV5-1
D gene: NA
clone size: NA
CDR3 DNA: TGCGCCAGCAGCTTGGTTGCAGGTCCCTACTACGAGCAGTACTTC
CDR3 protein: CASSLVAGPYYEQYF

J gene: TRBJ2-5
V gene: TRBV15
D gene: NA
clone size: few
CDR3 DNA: TGTGCCACCAGCAGAGAACGAGGGGGTGAGACCCAGTACTTC
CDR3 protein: CATSRERGGETQYF

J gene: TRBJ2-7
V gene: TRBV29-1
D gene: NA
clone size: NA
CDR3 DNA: TGCAGCGTTTTAATGGGAATTGTAACAGGGTACGAGCAGTACTTC
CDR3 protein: CSVLMGIVTGYEQYF

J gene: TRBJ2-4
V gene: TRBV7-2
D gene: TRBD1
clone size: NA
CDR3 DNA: TGTGCCAGCAGTTACAGGGGAGCCAAAAACATTCAGTACTTC
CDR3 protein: CASSYRGAKNIQYF

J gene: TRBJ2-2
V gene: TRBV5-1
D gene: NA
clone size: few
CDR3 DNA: TGCGCCAGCAGCTTGGTACTGGCCGGGGAGCTGTTTTTT
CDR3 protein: CASSLVLAGELFF

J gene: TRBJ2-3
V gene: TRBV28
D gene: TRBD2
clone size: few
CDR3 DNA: TGTGCCAGCAGCCCAGCGGGAGGTAGCCCAGATACGCAGTATTTT
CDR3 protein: CASSPAGGSPDTQYF

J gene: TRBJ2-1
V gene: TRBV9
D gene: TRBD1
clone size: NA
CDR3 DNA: TGTGCCAGCAGCCTAACAGGGGGCTCTGTTTACAATGAGCAGTTCTTC
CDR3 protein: CASSLTGGSVYNEQFF

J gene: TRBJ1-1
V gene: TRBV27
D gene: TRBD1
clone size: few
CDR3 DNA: TGTGCCAGCAGTAACATTCCAGGGGGGAACACTGAAGCTTTCTTT
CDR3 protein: CASSNIPGGNTEAFF

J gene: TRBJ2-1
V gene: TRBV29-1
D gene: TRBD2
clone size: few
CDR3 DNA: TGCAGCGTTGATTTAGGACTAGCGGGGGGATATCAAGGGCCGAAGCAGTTCTTC
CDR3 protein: CSVDLGLAGGYQGPKQFF

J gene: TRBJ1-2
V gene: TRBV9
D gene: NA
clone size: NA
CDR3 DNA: TGTGCCAGCAGCGTAGAATATAGTCCAAACTATGGCTACACCTTC
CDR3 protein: CASSVEYSPNYGYTF

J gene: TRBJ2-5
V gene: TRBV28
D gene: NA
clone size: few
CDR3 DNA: TGTGCCAGCAGCCCGCTTCAAGGCGGGGTGGGCCAAGAGACCCAGTACTTC
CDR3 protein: CASSPLQGGVGQETQYF

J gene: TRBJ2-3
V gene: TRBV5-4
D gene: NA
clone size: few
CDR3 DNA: TGTGCCAGCAGCTTGGACCAGCGCCGCACAGATACGCAGTATTTT
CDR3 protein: CASSLDQRRTDTQYF

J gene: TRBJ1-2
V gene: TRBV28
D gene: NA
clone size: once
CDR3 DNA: TGTGCCAGCAGTTTCCTAGACCTCTTCACCTTC
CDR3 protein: CASSFLDLFTF

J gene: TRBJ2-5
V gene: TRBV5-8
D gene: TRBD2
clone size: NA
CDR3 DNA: TGTGCCAGCAGCTTGGGTCTAGCGGGAGTAGTGGAGACCCAGTACTTC
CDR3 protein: CASSLGLAGVVETQYF

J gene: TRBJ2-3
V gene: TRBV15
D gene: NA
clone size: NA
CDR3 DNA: TGTGCCACCAGCAGAGCGGGGTACAGTAACGCAGATACGCAGTATTTT
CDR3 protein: CATSRAGYSNADTQYF

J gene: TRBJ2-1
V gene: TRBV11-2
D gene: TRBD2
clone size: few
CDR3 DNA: TGTGCCAGCAGCCGGGGGGGTGAGCAGTTCTTC
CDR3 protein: CASSRGGEQFF

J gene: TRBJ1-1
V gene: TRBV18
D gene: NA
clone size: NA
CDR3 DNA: TGTGCCAGCTCACCACAGGACAGCTACACTGAAGCTTTCTTT
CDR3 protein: CASSPQDSYTEAFF

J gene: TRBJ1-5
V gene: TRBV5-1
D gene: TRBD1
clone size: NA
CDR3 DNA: TGCGCCAGCAGCTTGGGGGACAGGCAGGATCCCCAGCATTTT
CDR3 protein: CASSLGDRQDPQHF

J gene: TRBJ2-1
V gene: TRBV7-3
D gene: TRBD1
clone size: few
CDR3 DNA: TGTGCCAGCAGCTCAGACAGGGGGGGTTACAATGAGCAGTTCTTC
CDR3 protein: CASSSDRGGYNEQFF

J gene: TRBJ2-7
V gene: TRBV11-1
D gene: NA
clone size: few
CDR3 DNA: TGTGCCAGCAGCTTTGGAGACGAGCAGTACTTC
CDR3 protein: CASSFGDEQYF

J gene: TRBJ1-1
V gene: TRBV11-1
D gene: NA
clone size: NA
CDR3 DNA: TGTGCCAGCAGCTTAGCTGGACAGCGTAACACTGAAGCTTTCTTT
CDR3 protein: CASSLAGQRNTEAFF

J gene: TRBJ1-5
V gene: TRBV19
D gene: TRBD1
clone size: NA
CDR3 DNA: TGTGCCAGTAGTATACAGGGGGACAATCAGCCCCAGCATTTT
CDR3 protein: CASSIQGDNQPQHF

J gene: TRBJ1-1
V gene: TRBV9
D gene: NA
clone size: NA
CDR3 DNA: TGTGCCAGTACGCGGACAGCAATGAACACTGAAGCTTTCTTT
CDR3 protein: CASTRTAMNTEAFF

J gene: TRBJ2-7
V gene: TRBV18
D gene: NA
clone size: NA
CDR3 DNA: TGTGCCAGCTCACGAGCAGGGATGGACGAGCAGTACTTC
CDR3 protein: CASSRAGMDEQYF

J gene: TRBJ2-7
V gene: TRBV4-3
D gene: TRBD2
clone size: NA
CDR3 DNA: TGCGCCAGCAGCCAAGTTCTAGCGGTCACGGGGGAGCAGTACTTC
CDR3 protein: CASSQVLAVTGEQYF

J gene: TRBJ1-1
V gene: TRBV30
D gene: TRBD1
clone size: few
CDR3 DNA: TGTGCCTGGAGTCGGCAGGGGGACACTGAAGCTTTCTTT
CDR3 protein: CAWSRQGDTEAFF

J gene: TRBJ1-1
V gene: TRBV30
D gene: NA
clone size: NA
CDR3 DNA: TGTGCCTGGAGTGTAAGCGGGTACACTGAAGCTTTCTTT
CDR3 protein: CAWSVSGYTEAFF

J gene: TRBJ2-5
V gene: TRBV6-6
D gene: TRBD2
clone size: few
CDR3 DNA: TGTGCCAGCAGTCCTCGGCCTAGCGGGATTTTACAGACCCAGTACTTC
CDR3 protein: CASSPRPSGILQTQYF

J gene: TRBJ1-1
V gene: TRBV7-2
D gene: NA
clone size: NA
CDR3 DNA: TGTGCCAGCAGCTACCAGGGGAACACTGAAGCTTTCTTT
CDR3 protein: CASSYQGNTEAFF

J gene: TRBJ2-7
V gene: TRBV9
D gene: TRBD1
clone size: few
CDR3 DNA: TGTGCCAGCAGCGTAGGGACAGGGGGCTTATACGAGCAGTACTTC
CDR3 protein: CASSVGTGGLYEQYF

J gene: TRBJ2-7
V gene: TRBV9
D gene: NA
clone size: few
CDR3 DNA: TGTGCCAGCAGTACCGGGACTGTGGCCTACGAGCAGTACTTC
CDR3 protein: CASSTGTVAYEQYF

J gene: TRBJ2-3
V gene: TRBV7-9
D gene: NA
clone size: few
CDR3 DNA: TGTGCCAGCAGCTTACCGGGAAGTGCCACAGATACGCAGTATTTT
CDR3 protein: CASSLPGSATDTQYF

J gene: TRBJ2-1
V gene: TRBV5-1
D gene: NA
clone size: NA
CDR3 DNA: TGCGCCAGCTCCATGGGCACGGTCGATGAGCAGTTCTTC
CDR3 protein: CASSMGTVDEQFF

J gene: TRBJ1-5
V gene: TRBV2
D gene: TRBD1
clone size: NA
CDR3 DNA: TGTGCCAGCAGGGGACAGAATAGCAATCAGCCCCAGCATTTT
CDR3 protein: CASRGQNSNQPQHF

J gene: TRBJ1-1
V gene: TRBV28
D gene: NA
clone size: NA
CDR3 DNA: TGTGCCAGCAGTTCCCCAGTGAACACTGAAGCTTTCTTT
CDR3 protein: CASSSPVNTEAFF

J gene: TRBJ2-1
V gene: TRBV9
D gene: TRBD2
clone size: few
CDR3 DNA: TGTGCCAGCAGTTACCAGCGGGAGGGCTACAATGAGCAGTTCTTC
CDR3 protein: CASSYQREGYNEQFF

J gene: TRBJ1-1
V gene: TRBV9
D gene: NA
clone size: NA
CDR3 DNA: TGTGCCAGCAGCGTAGGGAGTTCATACACTGAAGCTTTCTTT
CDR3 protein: CASSVGSSYTEAFF

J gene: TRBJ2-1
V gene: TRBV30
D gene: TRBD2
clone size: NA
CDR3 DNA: TGTGCCTGGAGTGGTGTAGCGGGAACCTACAATGAGCAGTTCTTC
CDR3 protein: CAWSGVAGTYNEQFF

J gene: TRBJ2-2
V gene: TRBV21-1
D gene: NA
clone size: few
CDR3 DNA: TGTGCCAGCAGCAAACTAGCGAAGAACACCGGGGAGCTGTTTTTT
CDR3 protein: CASSKLAKNTGELFF

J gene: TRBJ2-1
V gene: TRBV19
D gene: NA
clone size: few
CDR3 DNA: TGTGCCAGTAGTATCGGAGACAGCTACAATGAGCAGTTCTTC
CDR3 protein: CASSIGDSYNEQFF

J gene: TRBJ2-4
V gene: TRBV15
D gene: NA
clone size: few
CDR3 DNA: TGTGCCACCAGCAACCGGGACTCGGTATTTCAGTACTTC
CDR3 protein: CATSNRDSVFQYF

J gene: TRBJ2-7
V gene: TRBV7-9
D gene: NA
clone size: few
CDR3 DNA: TGTGCCAGCAGCTTAGCGTCAGGGCTTGAGCTGCAGTACTTC
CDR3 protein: CASSLASGLELQYF

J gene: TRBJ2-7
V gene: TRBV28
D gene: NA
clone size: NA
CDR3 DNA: TGTGCCAGCAGTTCAGCGGGACATAGCTCCTACGAGCAGTACTTC
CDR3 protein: CASSSAGHSSYEQYF

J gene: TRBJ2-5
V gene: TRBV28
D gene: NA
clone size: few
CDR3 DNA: TGTGCCAGCAGTTCACCGGGGGAAGAGACCCAGTACTTC
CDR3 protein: CASSSPGEETQYF

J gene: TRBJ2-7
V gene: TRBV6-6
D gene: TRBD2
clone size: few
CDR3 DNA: TGTGCCAGCAGCGCCGGGAGGGTAAGGAACGAGCAGTACTTC
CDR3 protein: CASSAGRVRNEQYF

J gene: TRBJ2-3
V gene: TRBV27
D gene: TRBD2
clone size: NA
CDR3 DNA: TGTGCCAGCAGTAATTGGACTAGCGGGAGCACAGATACGCAGTATTTT
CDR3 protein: CASSNWTSGSTDTQYF

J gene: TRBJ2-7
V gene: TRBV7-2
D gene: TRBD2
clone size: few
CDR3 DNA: TGTGCCAGCAGGTCGGGACTAGCGCCGACCTACGAGCAGTACTTC
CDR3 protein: CASRSGLAPTYEQYF

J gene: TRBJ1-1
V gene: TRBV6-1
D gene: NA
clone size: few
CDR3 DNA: TGTGCCAGCAGTGCGCGGAGAATAGGAGGCACTGAAGCTTTCTTT
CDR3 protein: CASSARRIGGTEAFF

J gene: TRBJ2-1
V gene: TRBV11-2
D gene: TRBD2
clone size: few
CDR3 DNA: TGTGCCAGCAGCTTATCCCTTGGGGCGGGAGGGGTGGGTGAGCAGTTCTTC
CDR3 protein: CASSLSLGAGGVGEQFF

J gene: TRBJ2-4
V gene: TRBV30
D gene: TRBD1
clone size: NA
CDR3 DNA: TGTGCCTGGGGGACAGGGGTTGGAAACATTCAGTACTTC
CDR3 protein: CAWGTGVGNIQYF

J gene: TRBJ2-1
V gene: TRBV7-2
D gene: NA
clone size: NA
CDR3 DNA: TGTGCCAGCAGCTTGTCGGGAGTCTCCTACAATGAGCAGTTCTTC
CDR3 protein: CASSLSGVSYNEQFF

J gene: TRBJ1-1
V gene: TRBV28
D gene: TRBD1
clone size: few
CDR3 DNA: TGTGCCAGCAGTGACAGGGGGCCGAACACTGAAGCTTTCTTT
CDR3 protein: CASSDRGPNTEAFF

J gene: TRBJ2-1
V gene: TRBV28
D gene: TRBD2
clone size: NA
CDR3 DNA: TGTGCCAGCAGTTTAGGTAGCGGGAGGAAGTTCTTC
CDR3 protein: CASSLGSGRKFF

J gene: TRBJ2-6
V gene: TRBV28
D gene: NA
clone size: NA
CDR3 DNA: TGTGCCACCGCGGGACGGGACGACTCTGGGGCCAACGTCCTGACTTTC
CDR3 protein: CATAGRDDSGANVLTF

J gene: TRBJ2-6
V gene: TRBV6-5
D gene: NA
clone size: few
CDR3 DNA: TGTGCCAGCACTCGGGGATCTGGGGCCAACGTCCTGACTTTC
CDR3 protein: CASTRGSGANVLTF

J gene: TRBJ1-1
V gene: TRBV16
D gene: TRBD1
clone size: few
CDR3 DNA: TGTGCCAGCAGCCAATCGGGTGAGGGACAGGAAGCTTTCTTT
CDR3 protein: CASSQSGEGQEAFF